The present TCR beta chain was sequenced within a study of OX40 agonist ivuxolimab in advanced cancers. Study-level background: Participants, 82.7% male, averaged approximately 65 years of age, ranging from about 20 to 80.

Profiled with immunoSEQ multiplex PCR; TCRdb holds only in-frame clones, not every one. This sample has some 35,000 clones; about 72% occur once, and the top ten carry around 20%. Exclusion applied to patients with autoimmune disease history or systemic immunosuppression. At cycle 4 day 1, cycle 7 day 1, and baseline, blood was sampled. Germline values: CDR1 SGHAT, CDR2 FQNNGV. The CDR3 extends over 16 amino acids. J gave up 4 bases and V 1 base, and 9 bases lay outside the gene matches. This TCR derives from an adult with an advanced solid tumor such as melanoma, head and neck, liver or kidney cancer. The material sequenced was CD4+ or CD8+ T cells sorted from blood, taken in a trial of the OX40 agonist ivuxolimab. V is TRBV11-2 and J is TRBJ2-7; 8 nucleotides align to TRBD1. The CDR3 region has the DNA TGTGCCAGCAGCTTAGGAGAGTGGACAGGGTTTTACGAGCAGTACTTC. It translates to CASSLGEWTGFYEQYF.